Listed below are T cell receptor beta chains from one sample, sequenced in a study of blood T cell repertoires in COVID-19. The protocol was immunoSEQ multiplex PCR, while the TCRdb copy is restricted to in-frame clones and leaves out a portion. Of under 200,000 clones detected, 90% appear once; the ten largest clones hold 0.5% to 0.55%. Sequencing was performed on peripheral blood. The source of these receptors is a man aged 45 to 65 with acute or convalescent COVID-19. The CDR3 runs from the conserved cysteine through the conserved F or W. D genes are given only for firm matches. Size is stated for part of the rows, as once, few or many counts, or as a class when the clone is expanded.

TRBJ1-5,TRBD1,few,TRBV28,TGTGCCAGCAATGACAGGGGAGGAGGCAATCAGCCCCAGCATTTT,CASNDRGGGNQPQHF
TRBJ2-1,NA,NA,TRBV6-2/TRBV6-3,TGTGCCAGCAGTTACGAGCCGGGGATGAATGAGCAGTTCTTC,CASSYEPGMNEQFF
TRBJ2-1,TRBD2,NA,TRBV27,TGTCCCATTTGGAGTAGCGGGAGTAATGAGCAGTTCTTC,CPIWSSGSNEQFF
TRBJ1-3,TRBD1,once,TRBV5-5,TGTGCCAGCAGCCATAGACAGGGGATGTCTGGAAACACCATATATTTT,CASSHRQGMSGNTIYF
TRBJ1-2,TRBD1,NA,TRBV9,TGTGCCAGCAGCGTAGGTCGGGACAGGGGTGTCCACACCTTC,CASSVGRDRGVHTF
TRBJ1-1,NA,NA,TRBV7-9,TGTGCCAGCAGCTCCTCACAGAAAACTGAAGCTTTCTTT,CASSSSQKTEAFF
TRBJ2-3,NA,NA,TRBV19,TGTGCCAGTAGTATCCGCCTCGCGGGCGCAGATACGCAGTATTTT,CASSIRLAGADTQYF
TRBJ1-1,NA,NA,TRBV7-9,TGTGCCAGCAGCCGCAAACAAATGAACACTGAAGCTTTCTTT,CASSRKQMNTEAFF
TRBJ1-1,TRBD1,NA,TRBV18,TGTGCCAGCTCACCAGGGACAGGACCGAACACTGAAGCTTTCTTT,CASSPGTGPNTEAFF
TRBJ2-7,NA,NA,TRBV15,TGTGCCACCAGCATTGTACAGGCATCCTACGAGCAGTACTTC,CATSIVQASYEQYF
TRBJ2-2,NA,once,TRBV30,TGTGCCTGGATGGACGGGGCGAACACCGGGGAGCTGTTTTTT,CAWMDGANTGELFF
TRBJ1-1,TRBD1,NA,TRBV11-2,TGTGCCAGCAACCTCAGGGGGCTTGGTGAAGCTTTCTTT,CASNLRGLGEAFF
TRBJ1-2,TRBD1,NA,TRBV7-3,TGTGCCAGCAGCTTATCGGACAGGGTCTATGGCTACACCTTC,CASSLSDRVYGYTF
TRBJ1-3,NA,NA,TRBV28,TGTGCCAGCAGTTTTGGGGGCGCGTCTGGAAACACCATATATTTT,CASSFGGASGNTIYF